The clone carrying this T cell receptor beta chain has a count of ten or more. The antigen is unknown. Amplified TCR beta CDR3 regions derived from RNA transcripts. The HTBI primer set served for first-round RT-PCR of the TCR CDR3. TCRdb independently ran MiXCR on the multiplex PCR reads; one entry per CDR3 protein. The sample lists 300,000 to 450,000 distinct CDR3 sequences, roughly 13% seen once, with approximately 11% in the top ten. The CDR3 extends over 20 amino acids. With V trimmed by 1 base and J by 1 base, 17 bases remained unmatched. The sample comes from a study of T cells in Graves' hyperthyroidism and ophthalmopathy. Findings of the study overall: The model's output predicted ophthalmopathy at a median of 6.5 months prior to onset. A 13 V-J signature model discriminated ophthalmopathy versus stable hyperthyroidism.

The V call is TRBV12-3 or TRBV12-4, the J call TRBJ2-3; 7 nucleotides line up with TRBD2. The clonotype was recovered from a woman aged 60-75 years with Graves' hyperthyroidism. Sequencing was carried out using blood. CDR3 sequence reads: CASSLGSRGLGGGGTDTQYF. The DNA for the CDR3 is TGTGCCAGCAGTTTAGGCTCGCGTGGCCTCGGCGGGGGTGGCACAGATACGCAGTATTTT.